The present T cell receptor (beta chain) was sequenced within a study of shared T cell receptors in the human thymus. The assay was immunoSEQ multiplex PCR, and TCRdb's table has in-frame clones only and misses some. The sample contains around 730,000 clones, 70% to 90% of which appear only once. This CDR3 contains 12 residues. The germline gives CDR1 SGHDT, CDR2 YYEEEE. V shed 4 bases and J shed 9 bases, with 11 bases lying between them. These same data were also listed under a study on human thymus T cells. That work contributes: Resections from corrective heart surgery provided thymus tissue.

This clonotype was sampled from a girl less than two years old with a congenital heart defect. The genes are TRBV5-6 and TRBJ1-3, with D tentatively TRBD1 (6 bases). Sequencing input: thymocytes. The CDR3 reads CASSQGTGTIYF. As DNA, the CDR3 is TGTGCCAGCAGCCAGGGGACCGGCACCATATATTTT.